This is a list of T cell receptor beta chains from one sample in a study of regulatory T cells in long-lasting Graves disease. Each CDR3 protein gets one entry after TCRdb re-called the multiplex PCR reads with MiXCR. The profile shows roughly 350,000 distinct CDR3 sequences, approximately 16% of them singletons. In addition, the sample was reused for a study of T cells in Graves' hyperthyroidism and ophthalmopathy.

Sequencing was performed on peripheral blood mononuclear cells (PBMCs), taken at new diagnosis, from a patient treated with antithyroid drugs. The receptors were sampled from a man in his forties or fifties with Graves disease. Both conserved end residues are part of each CDR3. Each record gives: CDR3 protein, CDR3 DNA, clone size, CDR3 length, V gene, D gene, J gene. D genes are given only for firm matches. Clone size is not always given. Where it is, it says once, few, many or a class for expanded clones.

CDR3aa: CASGLAWTSQSNEQSF
CDR3nt: TGTGCTAGTGGTTTGGCCTGGACTAGCCAGAGCAATGAGCAGTCCTTC
abundance: few
len: 16
v_gene: TRBV12-5
d_gene: TRBD2
j_gene: TRBJ2-1

CDR3aa: CASSEGGVGTLHF
CDR3nt: TGTGCCAGCAGTGAAGGGGGAGTAGGCACCCTCCACTTT
abundance: few
len: 13
v_gene: TRBV2
d_gene: -
j_gene: TRBJ1-6

CDR3aa: CASSRVWENYGYTF
CDR3nt: TGTGCCAGCAGCCGGGTCTGGGAGAACTATGGCTACACCTTC
abundance: many
len: 14
v_gene: TRBV5-5
d_gene: -
j_gene: TRBJ1-2

CDR3aa: CASSLEFGGRTDTQYF
CDR3nt: TGTGCCAGCAGCCTTGAATTTGGCGGCCGCACAGATACGCAGTATTTT
abundance: many
len: 16
v_gene: TRBV13
d_gene: -
j_gene: TRBJ2-3

CDR3aa: CASSYGTGELFF
CDR3nt: TGTGCCAGCAGTTACGGGACCGGGGAGCTGTTTTTT
abundance: many
len: 12
v_gene: TRBV6-5
d_gene: -
j_gene: TRBJ2-2

CDR3aa: CSANPGAPNQPQHF
CDR3nt: TGCAGTGCCAACCCGGGGGCACCTAATCAGCCCCAGCATTTT
abundance: -
len: 14
v_gene: TRBV20-1
d_gene: -
j_gene: TRBJ1-5

CDR3aa: CSVGGTGENEKLFF
CDR3nt: TGCAGCGTCGGAGGGACAGGGGAAAATGAAAAACTGTTTTTT
abundance: many
len: 14
v_gene: TRBV29-1
d_gene: TRBD1
j_gene: TRBJ1-4

CDR3aa: CASSRGVGNQPQHF
CDR3nt: TGTGCCAGCAGTAGGGGTGTCGGCAATCAGCCCCAGCATTTT
abundance: -
len: 14
v_gene: TRBV28
d_gene: -
j_gene: TRBJ1-5

CDR3aa: CASRPTGVAYEQYF
CDR3nt: TGTGCCAGCAGACCGACCGGCGTAGCCTACGAGCAGTACTTC
abundance: many
len: 14
v_gene: TRBV6-2/TRBV6-3
d_gene: -
j_gene: TRBJ2-7

CDR3aa: CASSLVSAGNYGYTF
CDR3nt: TGTGCCAGCAGCTTAGTTTCAGCGGGGAACTATGGCTACACCTTC
abundance: -
len: 15
v_gene: TRBV7-2
d_gene: -
j_gene: TRBJ1-2

CDR3aa: CASSKGGVGAGELFF
CDR3nt: TGTGCCAGCAGCAAAGGGGGCGTGGGTGCCGGGGAGCTGTTTTTT
abundance: few
len: 15
v_gene: TRBV7-9
d_gene: TRBD1
j_gene: TRBJ2-2

CDR3aa: CASSPPTVSGNTIYF
CDR3nt: TGTGCCAGCAGTCCTCCAACAGTCTCTGGAAACACCATATATTTT
abundance: many
len: 15
v_gene: TRBV28
d_gene: -
j_gene: TRBJ1-3

CDR3aa: CASRTGRGDEQFF
CDR3nt: TGTGCCAGCAGAACAGGCAGGGGAGATGAGCAGTTCTTC
abundance: many
len: 13
v_gene: TRBV2
d_gene: -
j_gene: TRBJ2-1

CDR3aa: CASTYGGRAGELFF
CDR3nt: TGTGCCAGCACCTACGGTGGACGGGCCGGGGAGCTGTTTTTT
abundance: few
len: 14
v_gene: TRBV7-2
d_gene: -
j_gene: TRBJ2-2

CDR3aa: CAWSRDRGNTEAFF
CDR3nt: TGTGCCTGGAGTCGGGACAGGGGGAACACTGAAGCTTTCTTT
abundance: many
len: 14
v_gene: TRBV30
d_gene: TRBD1
j_gene: TRBJ1-1

CDR3aa: CASSFLGGGDEQFF
CDR3nt: TGTGCCAGCAGTTTCCTCGGGGGCGGGGATGAGCAGTTCTTC
abundance: many
len: 14
v_gene: TRBV27
d_gene: -
j_gene: TRBJ2-1

CDR3aa: CASSLRQGTYNEQFF
CDR3nt: TGTGCCAGCAGCTTACGACAGGGCACCTACAATGAGCAGTTCTTC
abundance: many
len: 15
v_gene: TRBV7-3
d_gene: TRBD1
j_gene: TRBJ2-1

CDR3aa: CASSPPPQWGRDNEQFF
CDR3nt: TGTGCCAGCTCACCACCTCCGCAGTGGGGGAGAGACAATGAGCAGTTCTTC
abundance: many
len: 17
v_gene: TRBV18
d_gene: -
j_gene: TRBJ2-1

CDR3aa: CASSLVIWDEQFF
CDR3nt: TGCGCCAGCAGCTTGGTTATCTGGGATGAGCAGTTCTTC
abundance: many
len: 13
v_gene: TRBV5-1
d_gene: -
j_gene: TRBJ2-1

CDR3aa: CASSYSREDRESRAQETQYF
CDR3nt: TGTGCCAGCAGTTACTCGAGGGAAGACAGGGAAAGCCGAGCACAAGAGACCCAGTACTTC
abundance: -
len: 20
v_gene: TRBV6-2/TRBV6-3
d_gene: TRBD1
j_gene: TRBJ2-5

CDR3aa: CAISESGQPQHF
CDR3nt: TGTGCCATCAGTGAGTCGGGTCAGCCCCAGCATTTT
abundance: few
len: 12
v_gene: TRBV10-3
d_gene: -
j_gene: TRBJ1-5

CDR3aa: CASSLPAGGGDEQFF
CDR3nt: TGTGCCAGCAGCTTACCAGCGGGGGGCGGCGATGAGCAGTTCTTC
abundance: few
len: 15
v_gene: TRBV7-8
d_gene: TRBD2
j_gene: TRBJ2-1

CDR3aa: CASRRIGAPEETQYF
CDR3nt: TGTGCCAGCAGGAGGATTGGGGCTCCGGAAGAGACCCAGTACTTC
abundance: -
len: 15
v_gene: TRBV2
d_gene: -
j_gene: TRBJ2-5

CDR3aa: CASSPWGKTRIGENTEAFF
CDR3nt: TGTGCCAGCAGCCCTTGGGGAAAGACGCGAATAGGGGAGAACACTGAAGCTTTCTTT
abundance: -
len: 19
v_gene: TRBV13
d_gene: -
j_gene: TRBJ1-1

CDR3aa: CSAYPPGQALYEQYF
CDR3nt: TGCAGTGCTTACCCTCCGGGACAGGCGCTCTACGAGCAGTACTTC
abundance: few
len: 15
v_gene: TRBV20-1
d_gene: TRBD1
j_gene: TRBJ2-7

CDR3aa: CAWRTSGGVSSYNEQFF
CDR3nt: TGTGCCTGGAGGACTAGCGGGGGGGTGAGCTCCTACAATGAGCAGTTCTTC
abundance: many
len: 17
v_gene: TRBV30
d_gene: TRBD2
j_gene: TRBJ2-1

CDR3aa: CASSEEAGTNYGYTF
CDR3nt: TGTGCCAGCAGTGAAGAAGCAGGGACCAACTATGGCTACACCTTC
abundance: few
len: 15
v_gene: TRBV25-1
d_gene: -
j_gene: TRBJ1-2

CDR3aa: CASSVEIGPTTNYGYTF
CDR3nt: TGTGCCAGCAGCGTAGAGATAGGGCCGACCACTAACTATGGCTACACCTTC
abundance: -
len: 17
v_gene: TRBV9
d_gene: -
j_gene: TRBJ1-2

CDR3aa: CASSLIGTYEQYF
CDR3nt: TGCGCCAGCAGCTTGATTGGGACCTACGAGCAGTACTTC
abundance: many
len: 13
v_gene: TRBV5-1
d_gene: -
j_gene: TRBJ2-7

CDR3aa: CASSFDRLYEQHF
CDR3nt: TGTGCCAGCAGTTTCGATAGGCTCTACGAGCAGCACTTC
abundance: few
len: 13
v_gene: TRBV28
d_gene: -
j_gene: TRBJ2-7

CDR3aa: CSARWRGTDTQYF
CDR3nt: TGCAGTGCTAGATGGCGGGGCACAGATACGCAGTATTTT
abundance: many
len: 13
v_gene: TRBV20-1
d_gene: -
j_gene: TRBJ2-3

CDR3aa: CASRSQGRDTEAFF
CDR3nt: TGTGCCAGCAGATCGCAGGGTAGAGACACTGAAGCTTTCTTT
abundance: few
len: 14
v_gene: TRBV11-3
d_gene: -
j_gene: TRBJ1-1

CDR3aa: CSASGFGQSLEPQHF
CDR3nt: TGCAGTGCTTCAGGATTTGGACAGTCTCTTGAGCCCCAGCATTTT
abundance: many
len: 15
v_gene: TRBV20-1
d_gene: -
j_gene: TRBJ1-5

CDR3aa: CAWTISGGAPDTQYF
CDR3nt: TGTGCCTGGACAATTAGCGGGGGGGCCCCAGATACGCAGTATTTT
abundance: -
len: 15
v_gene: TRBV30
d_gene: TRBD2
j_gene: TRBJ2-3

CDR3aa: CASSPLAVATNEKLFF
CDR3nt: TGTGCCAGCTCACCATTGGCGGTGGCAACTAATGAAAAACTGTTTTTT
abundance: -
len: 16
v_gene: TRBV18
d_gene: -
j_gene: TRBJ1-4

CDR3aa: CASSEGLAGGQDTQYF
CDR3nt: TGTGCCAGCAGTGAGGGACTAGCGGGGGGCCAGGATACGCAGTATTTT
abundance: many
len: 16
v_gene: TRBV2
d_gene: TRBD2
j_gene: TRBJ2-3

CDR3aa: CASSSTGDNSPLHF
CDR3nt: TGTGCCAGCAGTTCGACAGGGGATAATTCACCCCTCCACTTT
abundance: many
len: 14
v_gene: TRBV28
d_gene: TRBD1
j_gene: TRBJ1-6

CDR3aa: CSATPYDGSSYEQYF
CDR3nt: TGCAGCGCCACCCCTTATGACGGGAGCTCCTACGAGCAGTACTTC
abundance: few
len: 15
v_gene: TRBV29-1
d_gene: -
j_gene: TRBJ2-7

CDR3aa: CASSVALASDTEAFF
CDR3nt: TGTGCCAGCAGCGTAGCTTTAGCCTCAGACACTGAAGCTTTCTTT
abundance: many
len: 15
v_gene: TRBV9
d_gene: -
j_gene: TRBJ1-1

CDR3aa: CSVNRGRTKETQYF
CDR3nt: TGCAGCGTTAACAGGGGTCGGACGAAAGAGACCCAGTACTTC
abundance: few
len: 14
v_gene: TRBV29-1
d_gene: TRBD1
j_gene: TRBJ2-5

CDR3aa: CASRSTGSDEKLFF
CDR3nt: TGTGCCAGCAGAAGCACAGGGTCGGATGAAAAACTGTTTTTT
abundance: -
len: 14
v_gene: TRBV6-1
d_gene: -
j_gene: TRBJ1-4

CDR3aa: CASRLASFRARAEAFF
CDR3nt: TGTGCCAGCAGGTTGGCTTCATTCAGGGCTAGGGCTGAAGCTTTCTTT
abundance: many
len: 16
v_gene: TRBV28
d_gene: -
j_gene: TRBJ1-1

CDR3aa: CSALAGDQPQHF
CDR3nt: TGCAGTGCTCTCGCAGGGGATCAGCCCCAGCATTTT
abundance: many
len: 12
v_gene: TRBV20-1
d_gene: -
j_gene: TRBJ1-5

CDR3aa: CASSLGVETGYTGELFF
CDR3nt: TGTGCCAGCAGCTTAGGGGTGGAGACAGGTTACACCGGGGAGCTGTTTTTT
abundance: -
len: 17
v_gene: TRBV7-8
d_gene: -
j_gene: TRBJ2-2

CDR3aa: CASAGGAGGRNEQFF
CDR3nt: TGTGCCAGCGCCGGGGGAGCGGGGGGGCGAAATGAGCAGTTCTTC
abundance: -
len: 15
v_gene: TRBV6-1
d_gene: TRBD2
j_gene: TRBJ2-1

CDR3aa: CASSPTNRDTQYF
CDR3nt: TGCGCCAGCAGCCCGACGAACCGGGATACGCAGTATTTT
abundance: -
len: 13
v_gene: TRBV4-3
d_gene: -
j_gene: TRBJ2-3

CDR3aa: CACPQAAYNEQFF
CDR3nt: TGTGCCTGCCCACAGGCCGCCTACAATGAGCAGTTCTTC
abundance: many
len: 13
v_gene: TRBV30
d_gene: -
j_gene: TRBJ2-1

CDR3aa: CASSGRALGNIQYF
CDR3nt: TGTGCCAGCAGCGGACGCGCCCTCGGAAACATTCAGTACTTC
abundance: -
len: 14
v_gene: TRBV28
d_gene: -
j_gene: TRBJ2-4

CDR3aa: CASSRGQGGGYTF
CDR3nt: TGTGCCAGCAGCCGAGGACAGGGAGGTGGCTACACCTTC
abundance: -
len: 13
v_gene: TRBV5-5
d_gene: TRBD1
j_gene: TRBJ1-2

CDR3aa: CSAREAGTDTQYF
CDR3nt: TGCAGTGCTAGAGAGGCGGGGACAGATACGCAGTATTTT
abundance: -
len: 13
v_gene: TRBV20-1
d_gene: -
j_gene: TRBJ2-3

CDR3aa: CASSEQQGRSGNTIYF
CDR3nt: TGTGCCAGCAGTGAACAACAGGGCCGCTCTGGAAACACCATATATTTT
abundance: many
len: 16
v_gene: TRBV6-1
d_gene: -
j_gene: TRBJ1-3